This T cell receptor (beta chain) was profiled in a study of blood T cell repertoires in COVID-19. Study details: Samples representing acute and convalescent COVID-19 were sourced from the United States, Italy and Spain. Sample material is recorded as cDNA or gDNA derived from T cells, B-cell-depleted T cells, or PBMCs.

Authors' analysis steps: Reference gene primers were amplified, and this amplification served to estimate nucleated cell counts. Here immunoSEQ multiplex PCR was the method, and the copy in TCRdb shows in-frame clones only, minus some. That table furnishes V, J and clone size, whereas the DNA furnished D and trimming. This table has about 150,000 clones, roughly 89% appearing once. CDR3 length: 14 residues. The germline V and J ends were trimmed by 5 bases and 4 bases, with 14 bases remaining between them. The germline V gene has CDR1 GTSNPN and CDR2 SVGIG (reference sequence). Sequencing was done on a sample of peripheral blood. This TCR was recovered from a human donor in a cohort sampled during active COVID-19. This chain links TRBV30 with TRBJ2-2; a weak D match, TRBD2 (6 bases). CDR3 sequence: CAWPGTGSTGELFF. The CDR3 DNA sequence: TGTGCCTGGCCCGGGACCGGGAGCACCGGGGAGCTGTTTTTT.